This TCR beta chain was sequenced for a study of shared clonotypes between healthy human individuals. Study details: CD4 naive and CD4 memory each took three plates per donor, while CD8 naive took two and CD8 memory one. Whole-study results and caveats: A limitation of the genetic and exposure-history diversity represented arose from few donors. Inspection by rarefaction showed sorted-subset sequencing to be incomplete despite large depth.

Terminally differentiated effector memory CD45RA+ cells were excluded from the naive CD8 cells, which were CD45RO-negative and positively selected for CCR7. On this clone: Antigen specificity is unknown.

For every subset, genomic DNA was evenly distributed across several immunoSEQ plates. Measured with immunoSEQ multiplex PCR; TCRdb has only the in-frame clones, and not every one. The top ten hold roughly 1.1% of the sample, which has more than 2 million clones, about 95% seen once. The CDR3 extends over 12 amino acids. CDR1 and CDR2 from the germline V gene are SQVTM and ANQGSEA. Deletions cut 6 bases from V and 6 bases from J, with 12 bases between. The TCR comes from a man aged 18 to 35 in good health. The chain combines TRBV29-1 with TRBJ2-1; D is unresolved. The sequenced material came from naive CD8+ T cells sorted from blood. This CDR3 reads CSVVRPLNEQFF. The CDR3, as DNA: TGCAGCGTCGTGCGCCCACTCAATGAGCAGTTCTTC.